Detailed here is one TCR beta chain. The data belong to a study of blood T cell repertoires in COVID-19. Overall study: Material from acute and convalescent COVID-19 was sourced from the United States, Italy and Spain.

V was cut by 1 base and J by 0 bases, with 12 bases left in between. This CDR3 is 16 amino acids long. CDR1 is SGHTA, CDR2 FQGNSA, per germline. In the original analysis: Amplification with reference gene primers provided the estimates of nucleated cell counts. The repertoire was sequenced with immunoSEQ multiplex PCR; TCRdb's copy has only in-frame clones and lacks some. That table supplies the V and J calls and clone size; D and trimming were determined from the DNA. In the table there are roughly 200,000 clones, over 75% of which are singletons. This chain connects TRBV7-2 to TRBJ1-1; TRBD1 might be the D (6 bases). The sequence was collected from an elderly man with acute or convalescent COVID-19. Sequenced material: peripheral blood. The CDR3: CASSLVGQRMNTEAFF. The CDR3 DNA is TGTGCCAGCAGCTTAGTTGGACAGCGCATGAACACTGAAGCTTTCTTT. Filled out from reference TRBV7-2 and TRBJ1-1, the complete variable domain reads GAGVSQSPSNKVTEKGKDVELRCDPISGHTALYWYRQSLGQGLEFLIYFQGNSAPDKSGLPSDRFSAERTGGSVSTLTIQRTQQEDSAVYLCASSLVGQRMNTEAFFGQGTRLTVV.